The next 4 T cell receptor beta chains were all read from a single sample in a study of CD8 T cells in Susac syndrome. RNA totalling about 0.45 to 1 ug underwent reverse transcription with random hexamers. TCRdb reanalysed the immunoSEQ multiplex PCR reads using MiXCR and keeps one entry per CDR3 protein. The profile shows approximately 190,000 distinct CDR3 sequences, approximately 96% of them singletons. Material for sequencing was CD4+ T cells from PBMCs. These receptors were collected from a human donor with Susac syndrome.

V gene TRBV15 combines with J gene TRBJ1-2; unclear D gene. Germline V gene lookup returns CDR1 LNHNV and CDR2 YYDKDF (reference sequence). Trimming pared 0 bases from V and 6 bases from J, leaving 11 bases between. CDR3 size: 14 residues. The CDR3 nucleotides are TGTGCCACCAGCAGAGAAGGTAGGGAAGATGGCTACACCTTC. This sequence encodes CATSREGREDGYTF.

J is TRBJ1-2 and V is TRBV6-5; D is undetermined. Trimming removed 0 bases from V and 5 bases from J, with 7 bases in between. Germline values: CDR1 MNHEY, CDR2 SVGAGI. The CDR3 extends over 13 amino acids. The CDR3 bases are TGTGCCAGCAGTTACTCGGAAGCTTATGGCTACACCTTC. Its translation is CASSYSEAYGYTF.

This clonotype was detected only once. The CDR3 DNA reads TGCAGCGTTGACCCCGCTAACTATGGCTACACCTTC. Translated: CSVDPANYGYTF. The chain combines TRBV29-1 with TRBJ1-2; the D is unclear. CDR1 SQVTM and CDR2 ANQGSEA come from the germline V gene. Trimming pared 3 bases from V and 0 bases from J, leaving 5 bases between. The CDR3 covers 12 residues. Filled out from reference TRBV29-1 and TRBJ1-2, the complete variable domain reads SAVISQKPSRDICQRGTSLTIQCQVDSQVTMMFWYRQQPGQSLTLIATANQGSEATYESGFVIDKFPISRPNLTFSTLTVSNMSPEDSSIYLCSVDPANYGYTFGSGTRLTVV.

The V and J genes are TRBV5-6 and TRBJ2-5; D not resolved. The CDR3 runs 13 residues. The V end was cut by 4 bases, the J end by 4 bases, with 11 bases between. Germline assignment: CDR1 SGHDT and CDR2 YYEEEE. Written as DNA, the CDR3 is TGTGCCAGCAGCCTCCCTTCTGGAGAGACCCAGTACTTC. This encodes CASSLPSGETQYF.